The source of this T cell receptor beta chain is a study of OX40 agonist ivuxolimab in advanced cancers. Overall study: Ivuxolimab is an agonistic anti-OX40 (CD134) antibody, and patients were treated with it.

Study findings and constraints: More expanded clones were found, on average, in CD8+ than in CD4+ T cells.

On this clone itself: Antigen: not known.

The cohort excluded patients with autoimmune disease history or systemic immunosuppression. The method was immunoSEQ multiplex PCR; TCRdb's version includes in-frame clones alone and lacks a portion of them. In the table there are some 50,000 clones, 90% to 95% of which are singletons. The sequenced sample was CD4+ or CD8+ T cells sorted from blood, obtained in a trial of the OX40 agonist ivuxolimab. This TCR was recovered from an adult with an advanced solid tumor such as melanoma, head and neck, liver or kidney cancer.

The CDR3 loop is CASSQDRAGGHLFSDEQFF. CDR3 DNA sequence: TGTGCCAGCAGCCAAGATAGGGCGGGAGGGCACTTGTTTTCAGATGAGCAGTTCTTC. J is TRBJ2-1 and V is TRBV4-2, with 9 bases matching TRBD2. Germline lookup yields CDR1 LGHNA and CDR2 YNFKEQ. After removal of 0 bases from V and 8 bases from J, the junction contained 17 bases not matched to a gene. The CDR3 spans 19 residues.